This TCR beta chain comes out of a study of human T cells and chemical hapten exposure (dated by TCRdb to 2020 to 2022). Regarding the complete study: For sensitization, 2% DPC in acetone was applied to a 2 cm by 2 cm area of upper inner arm skin. Throughout the study period of 20 to 25 weeks, patients also received therapeutic DPC doses to the scalp every week. Patch testing was done on the upper back using Finn chambers containing 0.01% DPC, and results were scored after 6 days according to International Contact Dermatitis Research Group standards. The patient cohort, mostly female, included alopecia areata with under or over 50% scalp involvement, alopecia totalis and alopecia universalis. Libraries were combined into a pool for sequencing, and differences in TCR yield between samples came mainly from small differences in library volumes within the pool. The study tracked peripheral blood TCR repertoire changes in vivo during primary and secondary sensitization to the hapten diphenylcyclopropenone (DPC) in alopecia patients. Patient blood was sampled pre-sensitization (week 0) and at 2, 6 and about 24 weeks after DPC sensitization. Nearly 30 alopecia patients gave blood for TCR sequencing at one to four time points (pre-sensitization, 2, 6 and 24 weeks). The full study reports these points: DPC sensitization did not change how many TCRs were above 1 in 1000 frequency, and no evidence was found of alterations in global repertoire structure. A positive correlation was found between the number of PT1 expanded TCRs and patch test score, with significance reached at thresholds 8, 16 and 32 but not 4. Because all patients had alopecia, a presumed autoimmune disease, the immune response of the patients might differ from that of healthy individuals. After repeated subsampling, changes were observed in the strength of the expansion versus patch-test correlation and in the threshold at which the correlation became significant. Compared with pre-sensitization or healthy control sets, expanded TCRs formed significantly more large CDR3 similarity clusters, which is consistent with antigen-driven responses.

About this clonotype itself: No cognate antigen has been identified for it. Base qualities are missing; no much larger clone stands one base away.

Relative to germline, V is 1 base shorter and J is 0 bases shorter, with 13 bases between their ends. The germline V gene (reference sequence) sets CDR1 to SGHKS and CDR2 to YYEKEE. From cysteine to phenylalanine, the CDR3 is 16 amino acids long. The CDR3 DNA has 48 bases and is translated from base 1. The intended sense of this specimen's time point label: patch test 2, 6 weeks after DPC sensitization. This specimen's treatment or condition label, per the study, means: therapeutic diphenylcyclopropenone sensitization with weekly scalp DPC. Blood at each patch-test visit was drawn before the patch test was applied. Patients were considered eligible if aged 18 to 70, diagnosed with alopecia and deemed suitable for DPC therapy, and patients were excluded if pregnant. Total RNA was extracted from unfractionated whole blood that had been collected in Tempus Blood RNA tubes. Library construction relied on RACE. Sequencing used a NextSeq 500. Library preparation attached unique molecular identifiers to individual cDNA molecules for quantitative, reproducible TCR counting. For every blood RNA sample, sequencing covered both the TCR alpha and TCR beta chains. The original pipeline was this. Samples had a median of approximately 96,000 TCRs, with a range from roughly 23,224 to 700,000. V, J and CDR3 annotation of the TCR reads was performed with the Decombinator software suite. Every sample was subsampled to the same number of TCRs (28,000) for the PS versus PT1 abundance plots. Expanded TCRs were defined as absent before sensitization and observed at least eight times at the 2-week time point. TCRdb handled the public reads itself, with Q25 trimming in fastp and clone calling in MiXCR, and kept productive beta chains. Under each unique CDR3 protein, matching rows form one entry showing the most common genes and DNA. The V and J calls come from TCRdb's annotation, not from the publication. Counted in this sample were over 65,000 distinct CDR3 sequences; under 14% of them appeared once. The ten most abundant clones make up 1.6% of the sample.

This TCR was recovered from a man between 18 and 29 years old with alopecia areata. Some clones in this sample may be carry-over from other donors' samples. Recombination joined TRBV5-5 with TRBJ1-1; a weak D assignment points to TRBD1 (6 bases agree). Sequenced material: whole blood, taken in connection with sensitization to the hapten diphenylcyclopropenone (DPC). CDR3 protein: CASSLSKGGMNTEAFF. The nucleotide sequence is TGTGCCAGCAGCTTGTCCAAGGGGGGAATGAACACTGAAGCTTTCTTT.